This T cell receptor (beta chain) was sequenced during a study of identical twins. Overall study results and limits: Abundant beta clonotypes from cord blood bore fewer insertions; memory repertoires lacked this pattern.

Regarding this clonotype: Its antigen is as yet unknown.

Unique molecular identifiers were present on the cDNA, and a universal primer site came from template switching. Via MiXCR, TCRdb re-called the 5' RACE reads, giving one row per CDR3 protein. The profile shows 690,000 or so distinct CDR3 sequences, under 9% of them singletons. V shed 5 bases and J 3 bases; nucleotides not matched to a gene: 4. Germline assignment: CDR1 SGHTA and CDR2 FQGNSA. This CDR3 spans 13 amino acids. All donors were healthy Caucasians. The same data also contributed to another study, on yellow fever vaccine responses in identical twins.

The sequence came from a woman under 30 in good health. The sequencing sample was made of PBMCs. The chain is built from TRBV7-2 and TRBJ2-7; 7 bases line up with TRBD2. CDR3 bases: TGTGCCAGCAGCGGCCGGGGGGTCTACGAGCAGTACTTC. This translates into CASSGRGVYEQYF.